Listed here are 24 T cell receptor beta chains from one sample, sequenced in a study of T cell responses to AZD1222 COVID-19 vaccine (dated by TCRdb to the early 2020s). Sample time point, as interpreted from the label and publication: baseline before first vaccination. Libraries were prepared through the immunoSEQ multiplex PCR assay. The clones in this table, taken by TCRdb from immuneACCESS, are in-frame only. Not every clone is retained; where verified, under half of the shortfall comes from an unresolved V gene, and the cause of the rest is unknown. Present in this sample are 95,000 to 150,000 clones, over 80% of which were seen just once. The top ten hold more than 13% of the sample. The sample consisted of peripheral blood, taken on day 0 of AZD1222 vaccination. The receptors derive from an adult in good health.

This clone was found once. V gene TRBV4-3 combines with J gene TRBJ1-2; no clear D. V was cut by 0 bases and J by 4 bases, with 18 bases left in between. CDR3 length: 17 residues. Per germline, CDR1 LGHNA and CDR2 YSLEER. CDR3 in amino acids: CASSQERQLGKRYGYTF. In nucleotides, the CDR3 is TGCGCCAGCAGCCAAGAGCGTCAGCTAGGGAAGCGCTATGGCTACACCTTC.

The genes are TRBV27 and TRBJ1-4, with 7 bases matching TRBD1. The length of the CDR3 is 14 residues. The germline CDR1 and CDR2 sequences are MNHEY and SMNVEV (reference sequence). V gave up 5 bases and J gave up 6 bases; unmatched junction bases: 6. Written as DNA, the CDR3 is TGTGCCAGCAGTCGGACAGGCCGAGATGAAAAACTGTTTTTT. Translating gives CASSRTGRDEKLFF.

This chain uses TRBV6-5 with TRBJ1-1; 9 bases agree with TRBD1. V was clipped by 7 bases and J by 12 bases; unmatched bases: 15. Looked up from germline, CDR1 is MNHEY and CDR2 is SVGAGI. The CDR3 totals 14 residues. As DNA, the CDR3 is TGTGCCAGCACCCTAGAAACAGGGGGCGGTATGTCTTTCTTT. Protein product: CASTLETGGGMSFF.

This rearrangement joins TRBV4-3 to TRBJ2-1; 9 bases match TRBD2. CDR1 LGHNA and CDR2 YSLEER come from the germline V gene. With V trimmed by 4 bases and J by 4 bases, 5 bases remained unmatched. CDR3 length equals 15 residues. Here the CDR3 reads CASSLRGGTYNEQFF. The CDR3, as DNA: TGCGCCAGCAGCCTGCGGGGGGGTACGTACAATGAGCAGTTCTTC.

V is TRBV18 and J is TRBJ2-2; the match to TRBD2 covers 9 bases. J gave up 2 bases and V 2 bases, and 6 bases lay outside the gene matches. The CDR3 covers 17 residues. Germline CDR1 reads KGHSH; CDR2 reads LQKENI. Written as DNA, the CDR3 is TGTGCCAGCTCACCAAGTCTAGCGGGGAGAAACACCGGGGAGCTGTTTTTT. It specifies CASSPSLAGRNTGELFF.

The V and J genes are TRBV2 and TRBJ2-3, with 9 bases fitting TRBD2. This CDR3 spans 13 amino acids. Losses at the gene ends were 5 bases for V and 4 bases for J; bases not matched to a gene: 1. Germline CDR1 SNHLY, CDR2 FYNNEI. As DNA, the CDR3 is TGTGCCAGCAGTCTAGCGGGGCCAGATACGCAGTATTTT. Translated: CASSLAGPDTQYF.

This clone has a single count. The V and J genes are TRBV28 and TRBJ1-1; D gene uncertain. The germline gives CDR1 MDHEN, CDR2 SYDVKM. This CDR3 comprises 11 residues. V was trimmed by 4 bases and J by 1 base, leaving 1 base between them. CDR3 sequence (DNA): TGTGCCAGCAGTTCGAACACTGAAGCTTTCTTT. It yields the protein CASSSNTEAFF.

V gene TRBV9 combines with J gene TRBJ1-1, with 8 bases that match TRBD1. Germline-derived CDR1 and CDR2 are SGDLS and YYNGEE. V shed 0 bases and J 6 bases; nucleotides not matched to a gene: 4. CDR3 size: 14 residues. CDR3 sequence: CASSVAGQGSEAFF. The CDR3 region has the DNA TGTGCCAGCAGCGTAGCAGGACAGGGCTCTGAAGCTTTCTTT. The full variable domain, its missing parts supplied by reference TRBV9 and TRBJ1-1, is DSGVTQTPKHLITATGQRVTLRCSPRSGDLSVYWYQQSLDQGLQFLIQYYNGEERAKGNILERFSAQQFPDLHSELNLSSLELGDSALYFCASSVAGQGSEAFFGQGTRLTVV.

The rearrangement joins TRBV6-2 or TRBV6-3 to TRBJ2-7; the match to TRBD1 covers 7 bases. This CDR3 contains 16 residues. V was clipped by 1 base and J by 2 bases; unmatched bases: 8. Germline loops: CDR1 MNHEY, CDR2 SVGEGT. CDR3 coding DNA: TGTGCCAGCAGTTACTTAGGACAGGCGACCCCCTACGAGCAGTACTTC. As protein: CASSYLGQATPYEQYF.

J is TRBJ1-5 and V is TRBV4-1; D gene uncertain. The V end was cut by 0 bases, the J end by 0 bases, with 6 bases between. The CDR3 consists of 15 residues. The V gene's germline CDR1 is MGHRA and CDR2 YSYEKL. CDR3 region: CASSQEEASNQPQHF. The CDR3, as DNA: TGCGCCAGCAGCCAAGAGGAAGCTAGCAATCAGCCCCAGCATTTT.

This chain uses TRBV19 with TRBJ1-5; 10 bases match TRBD1. Germline trimming cut 4 bases from V and 4 bases from J; bases unmatched to any gene: 7. This CDR3 is 16 amino acids long. Germline values: CDR1 LNHDA, CDR2 SQIVND (reference sequence). CDR3 sequence reads: CASSSRQGAPNQPQHF. For the CDR3, the DNA is TGTGCCAGTAGTAGTCGACAGGGGGCGCCGAATCAGCCCCAGCATTTT. The whole variable domain, filled in from reference TRBV19 and TRBJ1-5, reads DGGITQSPKYLFRKEGQNVTLSCEQNLNHDAMYWYRQDPGQGLRLIYYSQIVNDFQKGDIAEGYSVSREKKESFPLTVTSAQKNPTAFYLCASSSRQGAPNQPQHFGDGTRLSIL.

J is TRBJ2-5 and V is TRBV5-1, with TRBD1 matching 9 bases. Trimming cost V 4 bases and J 3 bases; bases outside gene matches: 4. Germline CDR1 SGHRS, CDR2 YFSETQ. This CDR3 has 14 amino acids. CDR3 residues: CASSLGTGKETQYF. The CDR3 coding sequence is TGCGCCAGCAGCCTAGGGACAGGGAAAGAGACCCAGTACTTC.

The J gene is TRBJ2-2, the V gene TRBV24-1; D is perhaps TRBD1 (6 bases). In germline, CDR1 is KGHDR, CDR2 SFDVKD. The length of the CDR3 is 15 residues. V lost 3 bases and J 7 bases, leaving 14 bases between the germline ends. The CDR3 nucleotides read TGTGCCACCAGTGATCCACAGGGAATGGACGGGGAGCTGTTTTTT. Amino acid sequence: CATSDPQGMDGELFF.

This chain uses TRBV7-9 with TRBJ1-2; no clear D gene. The V end was cut by 2 bases, the J end by 5 bases, with 12 bases between. The germline V gene encodes CDR1 SEHNR and CDR2 FQNEAQ (reference sequence). This CDR3 contains 14 residues. The CDR3 DNA is TGTGCCAGCAGCTTATGGAACCACGCTTATGGCTACACCTTC. Translated, it gives CASSLWNHAYGYTF.

V and J are TRBV3-1 (or the pseudogene TRBV3-2) and TRBJ2-2, with D perhaps TRBD1 or TRBD2 (6 bases each). V lost 4 bases to trimming and J lost 14 bases, with 14 bases between them. There are 12 residues in the CDR3. The germline V gene encodes CDR1 LGHDT and CDR2 YNNKEL (reference sequence). The CDR3 here is CASSPLQGGLFF. The CDR3 nucleotides read TGTGCCAGCAGCCCCCTACAGGGAGGCCTGTTTTTT.

The J gene is TRBJ1-1, the V gene TRBV5-6; TRBD1 might be the D (5 bases). CDR3 length: 13 residues. Germline V CDR1 and CDR2: SGHDT, YYEEEE. The V and J ends lost 5 bases and 1 base respectively, with 9 bases between them. The CDR3 loop reads CASSPQGNTEAFF. The CDR3 region has the DNA TGTGCCAGCAGTCCTCAGGGGAACACTGAAGCTTTCTTT.

The chain combines TRBV10-2 with TRBJ2-1; TRBD2 matches at 11 bases. The CDR3 is 17 residues long. V shed 8 bases, J shed 6 bases, and the junction held 15 bases outside the gene matches. Per germline, CDR1 WSHSY and CDR2 SAAADI. CDR3 DNA sequence: TGCGCCAGCCACCACGGAGTAGCGGGAGGGTTGTTCAATGAGCAGTTCTTC. Translated: CASHHGVAGGLFNEQFF.

The chain couples TRBV10-2 to TRBJ2-7; 11 nucleotides align to TRBD2. The CDR3 contains 13 residues. V lost 10 bases to trimming and J lost 2 bases; unmatched junction nucleotides: 4. Germline-derived CDR1 and CDR2 are WSHSY and SAAADI. Here the CDR3 DNA reads TGCGCCATGAGACTAGCGGGGACCTACGAGCAGTACTTC. It yields the protein CAMRLAGTYEQYF.

The chain's CDR3 is CASRATGSHEQYF. DNA for the CDR3: TGTGCCAGCAGGGCGACAGGGTCCCACGAGCAGTACTTC. J is TRBJ2-7 and V is TRBV12-3 or TRBV12-4; 7 bases fit TRBD1. The CDR3 sequence is 13 residues long. V lost 6 bases, J lost 5 bases, and 7 bases stayed unmatched.

The CDR3: CASSQFGLAVRETQYF. The CDR3 DNA follows: TGTGCCAGCAGCCAATTCGGACTAGCGGTTCGGGAGACCCAGTACTTC. The chain couples TRBV11-2 to TRBJ2-5, with 10 bases fitting TRBD2. This CDR3 spans 16 amino acids. Trimming cost V 5 bases and J 5 bases; bases outside gene matches: 11. From germline, CDR1 is SGHAT and CDR2 FQNNGV.

V is TRBV9 and J is TRBJ2-2, with 9 bases lining up with TRBD2. This CDR3 has 15 amino acids. The V and J ends lost 4 bases and 6 bases, in that order; junction bases with no gene match: 7. Germline V gene data show CDR1 as SGDLS and CDR2 as YYNGEE. The CDR3 region has the DNA TGTGCCAGCAGCTACCCAGCGGGGGGCGCCGGGGAGCTGTTTTTT. Translating gives CASSYPAGGAGELFF.

As DNA, the CDR3 is TGTGCCAGCAGCATTGACGGATTCTCAGGAAACACCATATATTTT. This codes for CASSIDGFSGNTIYF. The chain uses TRBV5-4 and TRBJ1-3; D gene unclear. This CDR3 is built from 15 residues. Trimming took 4 bases from V and 4 from J, leaving 15 bases between them. CDR1 and CDR2 (germline): SGHNT, YYREEE (reference sequence).

The chain has TRBV5-1 and TRBJ1-2; 7 positions agree with TRBD1. The CDR3 has 13 amino acids. Trimming removed 4 bases from V and 8 bases from J; junction bases left unmatched: 8. CDR1 is SGHRS, CDR2 YFSETQ, per germline. CDR3 nucleotides: TGCGCCAGCAGCGGGGTAACACAGGGGGGCTACACCTTC. It codes for CASSGVTQGGYTF.

The gene calls are TRBV7-2 and TRBJ1-6, with TRBD1 matching over 7 bases. The CDR3 has 17 residues. The trim removed 1 base at V and 4 bases at J, leaving 7 bases unmatched. Germline V gene data show CDR1 as SGHTA and CDR2 as FQGNSA. Written as DNA, the CDR3 is TGTGCCAGCAGCTTAGACCCCGGGGGACAGTATAATTCACCCCTCCACTTT. It codes for CASSLDPGGQYNSPLHF.